This is a list of T cell receptor beta chains from one sample in a study of identical twins. Via MiXCR, TCRdb re-called the 5' RACE reads, giving one row per CDR3 protein. The data show about 570,000 distinct CDR3 sequences, around a tenth seen once. The data were also submitted as part of a second study, on yellow fever vaccine responses in identical twins.

The sequenced sample consisted of PBMCs. The receptors originated from a woman under 30 in good health. The conserved cysteine and the conserved F or W are not part of the CDR3 here. D genes are given only for firm matches.

>TRBJ2-1|TRBV20-1|TRBD2
SASGTSIPNEQF
>TRBJ2-1|TRBV30|NA
AWRLISAWF
>TRBJ2-7|TRBV14|TRBD1
ASSRNRGSYEQY
>TRBJ1-6|TRBV6-5|NA
ASSVLNPGLEASPLH
>TRBJ2-2|TRBV19|NA
ASSRFGGDTGELF
>TRBJ2-3|TRBV7-2|TRBD1
ASSLVPQGVYTDTQY
>TRBJ2-3|TRBV28|TRBD2
ASSPLAGSRTDTQY
>TRBJ2-1|TRBV6-6|NA
ASSYGQANEQF
>TRBJ2-7|TRBV12-3/TRBV12-4|NA
ASSPGPQGFSSYEQY
>TRBJ2-3|TRBV6-5|NA
ASSSRNIQVSTDTQY
>TRBJ2-7|TRBV6-2/TRBV6-3|NA
ASSYSNWGEQY
>TRBJ2-1|TRBV29-1|NA
SVDRSGVYNEQF
>TRBJ2-5|TRBV29-1|TRBD2
SVDLRGGETQY
>TRBJ1-6|TRBV7-9|NA
ASSPRGGSYNSPLH
>TRBJ1-6|TRBV18|TRBD1
ASSHGTGTGDSPLH
>TRBJ2-1|TRBV9|NA
ASSGASSYNEQF
>TRBJ2-7|TRBV3-1|NA
ASSQADYEQY
>TRBJ2-7|TRBV10-2|TRBD1
ASRDTGGREQY
>TRBJ2-1|TRBV7-2|TRBD1
ASSYRTGNNEQF
>TRBJ2-1|TRBV6-1|TRBD2
ASGLAAYNEQF
>TRBJ2-3|TRBV5-1|TRBD1
ASSPGQGFTDTQY
>TRBJ2-1|TRBV29-1|NA
SATAGVRNEQF
>TRBJ1-6|TRBV20-1|NA
SARRYGKASYNSPLH
>TRBJ2-1|TRBV7-8|TRBD2
ASSFLLAGPGGEQF
>TRBJ2-3|TRBV12-3/TRBV12-4|NA
ASGVEDTQY
>TRBJ1-1|TRBV5-1|NA
ASSLGAVSEAF
>TRBJ2-1|TRBV6-1|NA
ASGIADFNNEQF
>TRBJ2-3|TRBV6-1|TRBD1
ASSLTGGGDTQY
>TRBJ2-1|TRBV28|NA
ASEHPRIVGNEQF
>TRBJ2-2|TRBV12-3/TRBV12-4|TRBD1
ASNSWTGNTGELF
>TRBJ2-2|TRBV6-2/TRBV6-3|TRBD1
ASSYAGGANTGELF
>TRBJ2-3|TRBV20-1|TRBD1
SAIPGQIVVHTQY
>TRBJ2-5|TRBV7-9|NA
ASSLVGDNQETQY
>TRBJ1-2|TRBV6-5|TRBD1
ASSSVGSGTGTYGYT
>TRBJ2-7|TRBV6-2/TRBV6-3|NA
ASSYRKASYEQY
>TRBJ2-5|TRBV5-1|TRBD2
ASSLDPSGDPYQGTQY
>TRBJ2-2|TRBV4-3|NA
ASSPSDASGELF
>TRBJ2-7|TRBV5-5|NA
ASSLIGQSLYEQY
>TRBJ1-6|TRBV7-2|NA
ASNPAGSPLH
>TRBJ2-3|TRBV5-8|NA
ASSLGKGGITDTQY
>TRBJ2-7|TRBV28|TRBD1
ASSLPGQGTSSYEQY
>TRBJ1-2|TRBV6-5|TRBD1
ASSYTITGDGYT
>TRBJ2-1|TRBV3-1|TRBD2
ASSLIAGGRGNEQF
>TRBJ2-7|TRBV29-1|NA
SVSGSNYYEQY
>TRBJ2-5|TRBV2|NA
ASSPDYKETQY
>TRBJ1-1|TRBV5-1|TRBD1
ASSGTTGGTTPFEAF
>TRBJ2-7|TRBV12-3/TRBV12-4|TRBD1
ASRRQGISYEQY
>TRBJ2-3|TRBV5-1|TRBD2
ASSLPSGRGTDTQY
>TRBJ2-1|TRBV7-6|NA
ASSLYVEGSSYNEQF